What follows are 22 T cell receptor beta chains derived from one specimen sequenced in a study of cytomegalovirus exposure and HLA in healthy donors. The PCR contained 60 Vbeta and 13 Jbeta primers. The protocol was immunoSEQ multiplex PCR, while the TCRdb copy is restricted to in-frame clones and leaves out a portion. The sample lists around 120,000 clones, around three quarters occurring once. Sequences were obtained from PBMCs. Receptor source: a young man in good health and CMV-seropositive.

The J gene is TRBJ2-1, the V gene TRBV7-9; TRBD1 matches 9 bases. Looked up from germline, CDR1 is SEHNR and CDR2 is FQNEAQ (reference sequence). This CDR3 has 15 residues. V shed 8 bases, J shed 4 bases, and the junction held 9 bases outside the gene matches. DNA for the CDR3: TGTGCCAGCTCGCAAGGGGGGACAGGGTACAATGAGCAGTTCTTC. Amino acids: CASSQGGTGYNEQFF.

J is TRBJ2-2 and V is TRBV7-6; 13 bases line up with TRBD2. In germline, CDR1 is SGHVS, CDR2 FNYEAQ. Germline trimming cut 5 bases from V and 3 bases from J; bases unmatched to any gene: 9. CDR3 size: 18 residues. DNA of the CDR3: TGTGCCAGCAGCCCCAGACTAGCGGGGGGCGGGGACACCGGGGAGCTGTTTTTT. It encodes CASSPRLAGGGDTGELFF. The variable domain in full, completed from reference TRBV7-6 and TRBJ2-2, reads GAGVSQSPRYKVTKRGQDVALRCDPISGHVSLYWYRQALGQGPEFLTYFNYEAQQDKSGLPNDRFSAERPEGSISTLTIQRTEQRDSAMYRCASSPRLAGGGDTGELFFGEGSRLTVL.

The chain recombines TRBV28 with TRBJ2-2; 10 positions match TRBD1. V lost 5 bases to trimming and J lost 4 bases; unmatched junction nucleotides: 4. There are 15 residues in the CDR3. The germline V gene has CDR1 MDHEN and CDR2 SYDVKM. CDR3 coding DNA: TGTGCCAGCAGTAGCCGGGACAGGGGCACCGGGGAGCTGTTTTTT. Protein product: CASSSRDRGTGELFF.

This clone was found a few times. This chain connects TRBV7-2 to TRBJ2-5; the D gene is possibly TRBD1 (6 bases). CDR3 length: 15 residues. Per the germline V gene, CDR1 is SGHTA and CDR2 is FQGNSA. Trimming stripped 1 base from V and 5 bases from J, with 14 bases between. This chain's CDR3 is CASSLVRGILETQYF. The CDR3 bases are TGTGCCAGCAGCTTAGTAAGGGGGATACTGGAGACCCAGTACTTC.

The CDR3, as DNA: TGTGCCAGCAGTCCTTGGGCCGCCGGAAGAAACACCATATATTTT. This translates into CASSPWAAGRNTIYF. This sequence joins TRBV25-1 and TRBJ1-3; D gene uncertain. Per the germline V gene, CDR1 is MGHDK and CDR2 is SYGVNS. The CDR3 consists of 15 residues. The V and J ends lost 5 bases and 5 bases respectively, with 16 bases between them. Supplemented by reference TRBV25-1 and TRBJ1-3, the full variable domain reads EADIYQTPRYLVIGTGKKITLECSQTMGHDKMYWYQQDPGMELHLIHYSYGVNSTEKGDLSSESTVSRIRTEHFPLTLESARPSHTSQYLCASSPWAAGRNTIYFGEGSWLTVV.

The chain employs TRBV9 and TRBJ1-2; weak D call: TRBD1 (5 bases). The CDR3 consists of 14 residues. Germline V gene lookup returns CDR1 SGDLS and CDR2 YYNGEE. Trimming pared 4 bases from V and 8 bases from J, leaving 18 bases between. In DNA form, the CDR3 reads TGTGCCAGCAGCCCCACCGCTACCGGGGGAGGCTACACCTTC. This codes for CASSPTATGGGYTF.

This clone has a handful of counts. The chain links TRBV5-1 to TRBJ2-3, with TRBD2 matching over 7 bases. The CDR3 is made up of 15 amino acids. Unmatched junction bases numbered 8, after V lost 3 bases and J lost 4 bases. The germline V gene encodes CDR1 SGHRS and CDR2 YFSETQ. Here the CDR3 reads CASSSLASVADTQYF. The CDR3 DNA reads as TGCGCCAGCAGCTCACTAGCGTCCGTTGCAGATACGCAGTATTTT.

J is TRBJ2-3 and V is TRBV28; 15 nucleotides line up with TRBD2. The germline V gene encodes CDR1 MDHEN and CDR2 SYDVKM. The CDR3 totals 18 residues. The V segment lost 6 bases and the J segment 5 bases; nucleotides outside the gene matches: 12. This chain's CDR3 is CASRTPGLAGGGRDTQYF. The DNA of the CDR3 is TGTGCCAGCAGAACACCGGGACTAGCGGGAGGCGGAAGAGATACGCAGTATTTT.

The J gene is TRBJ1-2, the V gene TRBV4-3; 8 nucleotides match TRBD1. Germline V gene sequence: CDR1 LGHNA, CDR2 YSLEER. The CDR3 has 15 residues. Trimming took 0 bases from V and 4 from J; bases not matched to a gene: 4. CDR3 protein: CASSQDRTGFYGYTF. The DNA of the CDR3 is TGCGCCAGCAGCCAAGATCGGACAGGGTTCTATGGCTACACCTTC.

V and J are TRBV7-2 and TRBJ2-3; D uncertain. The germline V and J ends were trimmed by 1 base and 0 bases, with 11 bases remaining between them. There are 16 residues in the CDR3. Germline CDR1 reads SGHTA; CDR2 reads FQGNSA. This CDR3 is CASSLGQYVSTDTQYF. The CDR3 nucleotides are TGTGCCAGCAGCTTAGGACAATATGTAAGCACAGATACGCAGTATTTT. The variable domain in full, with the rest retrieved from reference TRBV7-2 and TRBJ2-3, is GAGVSQSPSNKVTEKGKDVELRCDPISGHTALYWYRQSLGQGLEFLIYFQGNSAPDKSGLPSDRFSAERTGGSVSTLTIQRTQQEDSAVYLCASSLGQYVSTDTQYFGPGTRLTVL.

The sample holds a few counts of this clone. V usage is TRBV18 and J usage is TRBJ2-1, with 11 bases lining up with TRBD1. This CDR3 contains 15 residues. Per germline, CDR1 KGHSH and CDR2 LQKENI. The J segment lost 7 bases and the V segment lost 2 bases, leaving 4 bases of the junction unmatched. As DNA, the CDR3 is TGTGCCAGCTCACCAACCGGGACAGGGGGAAATGAGCAGTTCTTC. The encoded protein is CASSPTGTGGNEQFF.

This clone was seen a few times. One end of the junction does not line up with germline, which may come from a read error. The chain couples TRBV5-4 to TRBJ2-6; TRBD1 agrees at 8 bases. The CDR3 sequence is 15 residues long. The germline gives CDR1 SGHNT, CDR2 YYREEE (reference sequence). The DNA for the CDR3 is TGTGCCAGCAGCGTCCAGGGGGCTGGGGCCAACGGCCTGACTTTC. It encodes CASSVQGAGANGLTF.

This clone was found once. The CDR3 spells CASSGGTGGNYGYTF. The CDR3 nucleotides are TGTGCCAGCAGCGGGGGGACAGGGGGTAACTATGGCTACACCTTC. The chain combines TRBV9 with TRBJ1-2; TRBD1 matches 11 bases. J was trimmed by 1 base and V by 3 bases; bases with no gene match: 2. CDR3 length: 15 residues. Germline assignment: CDR1 SGDLS and CDR2 YYNGEE.

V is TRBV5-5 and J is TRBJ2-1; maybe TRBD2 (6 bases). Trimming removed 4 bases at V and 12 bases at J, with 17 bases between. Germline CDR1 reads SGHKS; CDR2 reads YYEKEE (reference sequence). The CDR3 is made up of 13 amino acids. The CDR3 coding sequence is TGTGCCAGCAGCCAAAAAAGACTAGGCGGGCAGTTCTTC. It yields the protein CASSQKRLGGQFF.

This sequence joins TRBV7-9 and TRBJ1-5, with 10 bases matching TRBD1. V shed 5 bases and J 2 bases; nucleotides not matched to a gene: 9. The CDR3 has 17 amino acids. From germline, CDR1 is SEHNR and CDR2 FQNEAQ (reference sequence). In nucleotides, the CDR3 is TGTGCCAGCAGCCAGGGACAGGGGCTATCGGGCAATCAGCCCCAGCATTTT. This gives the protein CASSQGQGLSGNQPQHF.

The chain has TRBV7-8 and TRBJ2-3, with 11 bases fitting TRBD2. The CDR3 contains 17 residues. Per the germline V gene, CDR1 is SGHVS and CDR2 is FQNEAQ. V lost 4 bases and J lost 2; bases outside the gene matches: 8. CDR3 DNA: TGTGCCAGCAGCTCCCCTCCGACTAGCGGGGCCACAGATACGCAGTATTTT. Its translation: CASSSPPTSGATDTQYF.

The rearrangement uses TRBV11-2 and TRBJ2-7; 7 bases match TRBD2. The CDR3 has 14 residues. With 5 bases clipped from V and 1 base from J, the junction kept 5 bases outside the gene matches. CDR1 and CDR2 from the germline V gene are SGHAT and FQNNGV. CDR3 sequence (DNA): TGTGCCAGCAGCCCCCGACTAGCTTCCTACGAGCAGTACTTC. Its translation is CASSPRLASYEQYF.

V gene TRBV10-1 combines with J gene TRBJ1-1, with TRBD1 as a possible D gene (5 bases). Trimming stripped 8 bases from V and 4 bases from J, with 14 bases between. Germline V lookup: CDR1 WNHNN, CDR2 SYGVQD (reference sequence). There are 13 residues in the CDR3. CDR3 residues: CASRRGVGTEAFF. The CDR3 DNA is TGCGCCAGCCGCCGGGGGGTCGGCACTGAAGCTTTCTTT.

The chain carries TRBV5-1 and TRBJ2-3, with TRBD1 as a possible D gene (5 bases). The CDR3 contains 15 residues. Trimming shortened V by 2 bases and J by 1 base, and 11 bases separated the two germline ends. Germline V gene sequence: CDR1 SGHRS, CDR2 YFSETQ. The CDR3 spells CASSLSRGGTDTQYF. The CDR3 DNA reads TGCGCCAGCAGCTTATCTAGGGGTGGCACAGATACGCAGTATTTT.

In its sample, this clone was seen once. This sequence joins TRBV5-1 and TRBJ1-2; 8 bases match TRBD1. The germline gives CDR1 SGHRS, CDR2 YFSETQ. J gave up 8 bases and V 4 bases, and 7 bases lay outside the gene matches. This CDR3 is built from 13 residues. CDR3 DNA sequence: TGCGCCAGCAGCCCTGGACAGGGAACCGGCTACACCTTC. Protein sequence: CASSPGQGTGYTF.

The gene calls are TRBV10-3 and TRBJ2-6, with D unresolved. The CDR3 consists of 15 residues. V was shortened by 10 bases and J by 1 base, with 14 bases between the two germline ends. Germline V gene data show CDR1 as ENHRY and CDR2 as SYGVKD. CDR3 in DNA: TGTGCCACCAGGAACAGCCAGTCTGGGGCCAACGTCCTGACTTTC. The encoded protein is CATRNSQSGANVLTF.

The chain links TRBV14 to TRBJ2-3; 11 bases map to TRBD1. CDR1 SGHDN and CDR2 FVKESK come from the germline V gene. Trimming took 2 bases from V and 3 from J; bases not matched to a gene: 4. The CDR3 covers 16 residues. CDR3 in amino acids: CASSQSRDRGTDTQYF. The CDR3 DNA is TGTGCCAGCAGCCAAAGCCGGGACAGGGGGACAGATACGCAGTATTTT.